This T cell receptor beta chain came from a study of blood T cell repertoires in COVID-19. Background on the study: Samples taken during acute and convalescent COVID-19 were collected in the United States, Italy and Spain. Sources were T cells, B-cell-depleted T cells, or PBMCs; the material itself was cDNA or gDNA.

Profiled with immunoSEQ multiplex PCR; TCRdb holds only in-frame clones, not every one. The sample consists of 250,000 to 350,000 clones, 90% of them appearing once. The ends were cut back, 3 bases at V and 1 base at J, with 16 bases in the middle. The V gene's germline CDR1 is SGHVS and CDR2 FQNEAQ. The CDR3 covers 17 residues. Adults between roughly 18 and 90 years of age took part from more than 20 US areas. Cohort 3 recovery required two negative PCRs, clearance, or symptom resolution. The rearrangement links TRBV7-8 to TRBJ2-1; maybe TRBD2 (5 bases). The TCR sequence derives from a woman aged 25 to 39 who had recovered from COVID-19. Material: PBMCs or T cells enriched from blood (not recorded which). CDR3 region: CASSFLGFRESYNEQFF. CDR3 nucleotide sequence: TGTGCCAGCAGCTTTCTCGGGTTTAGGGAGTCCTACAATGAGCAGTTCTTC.